This T cell receptor (beta chain) was documented in a study of beta chain features in type 1 diabetes. Expressed TCRB transcripts were sequenced because the isolated RNA had all been reverse transcribed beforehand. Measured with immunoSEQ multiplex PCR; TCRdb has only the in-frame clones, and not every one. The table has some 150,000 clones, 8.5% to 14% seen once. There are a few counts of this clone. Trimming took 7 bases from V and 1 from J, leaving 13 bases between them. The CDR3 runs to 15 residues. Germline CDR1 and CDR2: SGHAT and FQNNGV. The chain recombines TRBV11-2 with TRBJ2-2; D is ambiguous. The TCR sequence derives from a man aged 18 to 30 in good health. Sequenced input: central memory CD4+ T cells from blood. In DNA, the CDR3 is TGTGCCAGCACCCCTAAATCAGGGAACACCGGGGAGCTGTTTTTT. As protein: CASTPKSGNTGELFF.